This T cell receptor beta chain emerged from a study of T cell responses to AZD1222 COVID-19 vaccine. Study-level findings and limits: Rises in breadth and depth of Spike-specific TCRs came after two AZD1222 doses. Dominant CD4 TCR responses targeted spike regions 160-218 and 743-854.

Of note for this clone: Its specificity is unknown.

This table comes from immunoSEQ multiplex PCR, and its TCRdb copy is limited to in-frame clones, with some not included. This table holds 130,000 or so clones, about 89% found once. V lost 0 bases and J 5 bases, leaving 11 bases between the germline ends. This CDR3 has 14 residues. The germline V gene encodes CDR1 LNHNV and CDR2 YYDKDF (reference sequence). The chain carries TRBV15 and TRBJ2-7; no clear D. The TCR comes from an adult in good health. The source was peripheral blood, collected on day 0 of AZD1222 vaccination. Here the CDR3 reads CATSRDLESHEQYF. The CDR3 nucleotides are TGTGCCACCAGCAGAGATCTCGAATCTCACGAGCAGTACTTC.